A single sample gave rise to the 23 T cell receptor beta chains below, sequenced in a study of early T cells in non-severe SARS-CoV-2 infection. TCRdb processed the 5' RACE reads anew with MiXCR; each CDR3 protein has one entry. The top ten clones hold approximately 5.2% of a sample with tens of thousands of distinct CDR3 sequences, less than 15% of them seen once. Sequencing input: whole blood. All receptors come from an adult who was a healthcare worker with PCR-confirmed SARS-CoV-2 infection or an uninfected control (not recorded which).

The sample holds a few counts of this clonotype. The chain links TRBV30 to TRBJ1-1, with a possible D match to TRBD1 (5 bases). The germline gives CDR1 GTSNPN, CDR2 SVGIG (reference sequence). CDR3 size: 13 residues. CDR3: CVSRPGREYEAFF. The CDR3, as DNA: TGTGTCTCAAGACCGGGCAGGGAGTATGAAGCTTTCTTT.

The sample holds a few counts of this clonotype. This chain joins TRBV12-3 or TRBV12-4 and TRBJ2-3, with D uncertain. The ends were cut back, 5 bases at V and 4 bases at J, with 13 bases in the middle. The CDR3 totals 14 residues. CDR3 amino acids: CASSRNLGADTQYF. The CDR3 nucleotides are TGTGCCAGCAGTAGAAACCTAGGAGCAGATACGCAGTATTTT.

This clonotype came up many times. The chain uses TRBV12-3 or TRBV12-4 and TRBJ2-5; D is possibly TRBD1 (5 bases). There are 15 residues in the CDR3. Trimming removed 4 bases at V and 5 bases at J, with 17 bases between. The CDR3: CASSSPSGLGETQYF. The DNA for the CDR3 is TGTGCCAGCAGTTCACCCTCAGGGCTCGGGGAGACCCAGTACTTC.

The sample holds a few counts of this clonotype. V usage is TRBV24-1 and J usage is TRBJ1-6; TRBD1 matches at 7 bases. Per the germline V gene, CDR1 is KGHDR and CDR2 is SFDVKD. The CDR3 is made up of 13 amino acids. The CDR3 DNA reads as TGTGCGGCCCGACAGGGTGGTGTTGCACCCCTCCACTTT. Translating it yields CAARQGGVAPLHF.

The V gene is TRBV11-1, the J gene TRBJ2-1; unclear D gene. Trimming cost V 4 bases and J 9 bases, with 7 bases left between them. The CDR3 is 11 amino acids. From germline, CDR1 is SGHAT and CDR2 FQDESV (reference sequence). CDR3 sequence reads: CASSSPGEQFF. The CDR3 DNA is TGTGCCAGCAGCTCTCCGGGTGAGCAGTTCTTC.

This clonotype was detected ten times or more. The chain employs TRBV18 and TRBJ2-3; D might be TRBD2 (5 bases). Trimming stripped 6 bases from V and 7 bases from J, with 23 bases between. This CDR3 is 16 amino acids long. Per germline, CDR1 KGHSH and CDR2 LQKENI. The CDR3 DNA reads TGTGCCAGCTCCCCGAGCGGACCAAACTACCATCATACGCAGTATTTT. Translated, it gives CASSPSGPNYHHTQYF. Full variable domain (rest looked up from reference TRBV18 and TRBJ2-3): NAGVMQNPRHLVRRRGQEARLRCSPMKGHSHVYWYRQLPEEGLKFMVYLQKENIIDESGMPKERFSAEFPKEGPSILRIQQVVRGDSAAYFCASSPSGPNYHHTQYFGPGTRLTVL.

This clonotype was seen many times. The chain has TRBV5-1 and TRBJ2-6, with D perhaps TRBD1 (5 bases). Trimming removed 4 bases from V and 2 bases from J, with 10 bases in between. This CDR3 is 15 amino acids long. Per the germline V gene, CDR1 is SGHRS and CDR2 is YFSETQ. The CDR3 reads CASSADNPGANVLTF. CDR3 coding DNA: TGCGCCAGCAGCGCGGACAACCCTGGGGCCAACGTCCTGACTTTC.

This clonotype was seen at least ten times. This chain connects TRBV19 to TRBJ2-7; D perhaps matches TRBD1 (5 bases). Germline-derived CDR1 and CDR2 are LNHDA and SQIVND (reference sequence). This CDR3 is 11 amino acids long. V was shortened by 5 bases and J by 6 bases, with 8 bases between the two germline ends. CDR3 loop: CASSDRREQYF. The CDR3 DNA reads as TGTGCCAGTAGTGACAGACGCGAGCAGTACTTC. Looking up the rest from reference TRBV19 and TRBJ2-7 gives the full variable domain: DGGITQSPKYLFRKEGQNVTLSCEQNLNHDAMYWYRQDPGQGLRLIYYSQIVNDFQKGDIAEGYSVSREKKESFPLTVTSAQKNPTAFYLCASSDRREQYFGPGTRLTVT.

For the CDR3, the DNA is TGCAGCGTTGAAGAGGCCAGTTTCAGCTATGGCTACACCTTC. As protein: CSVEEASFSYGYTF. V is TRBV29-1 and J is TRBJ1-2; D not certain. Trimming took off 0 bases at V and 4 bases at J, with 12 bases between the two ends. Germline V lookup: CDR1 SQVTM, CDR2 ANQGSEA. The CDR3 consists of 14 residues.

This clonotype was found a few times. The genes are TRBV7-2 and TRBJ2-7, with unresolved D. V dropped 5 bases and J dropped 3 bases, with 14 bases sitting between them. CDR3 length: 14 residues. CDR1 is SGHTA and CDR2 is FQGNSA in the germline V gene. The CDR3, as DNA: TGTGCCAGCAGCCCCACGTCCGCAGACTACGAGCAGTACTTC. Residues: CASSPTSADYEQYF.

This clonotype was seen at least ten times. The chain carries TRBV7-2 and TRBJ1-3, with 7 bases aligning to TRBD1. This CDR3 contains 17 residues. Germline values: CDR1 SGHTA, CDR2 FQGNSA. Unmatched junction bases numbered 8, after V lost 1 base and J lost 2 bases. The CDR3 spells CASSLGIRDSTGNTIYF. The DNA of the CDR3 is TGTGCCAGCAGCTTAGGCATTAGGGACAGCACTGGAAACACCATATATTTT.

This clonotype was found a few times. This sequence joins TRBV7-6 and TRBJ2-7, with TRBD2 matching over 11 bases. The CDR3 spans 15 residues. Trimming took 5 bases from V and 4 from J; bases not matched to a gene: 7. The germline gives CDR1 SGHVS, CDR2 FNYEAQ. Here the CDR3 DNA reads TGTGCCAGCAGCCCGACTAGCGGGGCAGTTTACGAGCAGTACTTC. Amino acid sequence: CASSPTSGAVYEQYF.

The chain links TRBV9 to TRBJ2-6, with D uncertain. Germline CDR1 SGDLS, CDR2 YYNGEE. Trimming stripped 1 base from V and 3 bases from J, with 5 bases between. The CDR3 length is 14 residues. CDR3 bases: TGTGCCAGCAGCGTACAACGTGGGGCCAACGTCCTGACTTTC. Its translation is CASSVQRGANVLTF.

This clonotype was seen only a few times. This chain uses TRBV20-1 with TRBJ2-3, with 8 bases aligning to TRBD2. CDR3 length: 15 residues. The junction had 5 bases not matched to a gene; V was cut back by 3 bases and J by 0 bases. The germline gives CDR1 DFQATT, CDR2 SNEGSKA (reference sequence). DNA of the CDR3: TGCAGTGCTAGTATCTTAGCGGGGAGCACAGATACGCAGTATTTT. Its protein is CSASILAGSTDTQYF.

This chain connects TRBV12-3 or TRBV12-4 to TRBJ2-2; 14 bases are a match to TRBD2. The CDR3 sequence is 24 residues long. V was clipped by 5 bases and J by 0 bases; unmatched bases: 23. The CDR3, as DNA: TGTGCCAGCAGTAGACCGGCCGGGACAGGGCGCAGGACTAGCGGGAGGCCGAACACCGGGGAGCTGTTTTTT. Translation: CASSRPAGTGRRTSGRPNTGELFF.

V gene TRBV3-1 combines with J gene TRBJ2-5; no reliable D call. Germline V gives CDR1 LGHDT, CDR2 YNNKEL (reference sequence). Trimming left V 5 bases short and J 5 bases short, with 15 bases between. This CDR3 has 14 residues. DNA of the CDR3: TGTGCCAGCAGCTCTTACGACGGGCGGGAGACCCAGTACTTC. Protein sequence: CASSSYDGRETQYF.

This clonotype was recorded only once. The rearrangement uses TRBV29-1 and TRBJ2-2; D ambiguous. Germline CDR1 is SQVTM and CDR2 is ANQGSEA. CDR3 size: 14 residues. Trimming removed 7 bases at V and 0 bases at J, with 12 bases between. The CDR3: CSAATTTNTGELFF. DNA for the CDR3: TGCAGCGCGGCAACTACCACGAACACCGGGGAGCTGTTTTTT.

Many counts were recorded for this clonotype. V usage is TRBV10-3 and J usage is TRBJ2-3; TRBD1 agrees at 9 bases. The V segment lost 3 bases and the J segment 1 base; nucleotides outside the gene matches: 5. CDR1 ENHRY and CDR2 SYGVKD come from the germline V gene. The length of the CDR3 is 16 residues. The CDR3 bases are TGTGCCATCAGTGAAGGGACAGGGCCGGGCACAGATACGCAGTATTTT. Translated: CAISEGTGPGTDTQYF.

The chain uses TRBV5-4 and TRBJ2-1; D is ambiguous. The V end was cut by 0 bases, the J end by 0 bases, with 7 bases between. Per the germline V gene, CDR1 is SGHNT and CDR2 is YYREEE (reference sequence). The CDR3 is 15 residues long. The DNA for the CDR3 is TGTGCCAGCAGCTTGGGACTGGACTCCTACAATGAGCAGTTCTTC. It codes for CASSLGLDSYNEQFF.

There are many counts of this clonotype. DNA of the CDR3: TGTGCCAGCGGACAGGAACCACCCCATCAGCCCCAGCATTTT. It codes for CASGQEPPHQPQHF. This chain joins TRBV6-1 and TRBJ1-5; 7 bases map to TRBD1. Germline lookup yields CDR1 MNHNS and CDR2 SASEGT. The CDR3 contains 14 residues. The J segment lost 5 bases and the V segment lost 8 bases, leaving 9 bases of the junction unmatched.

The chain carries TRBV2 and TRBJ2-3; TRBD2 agrees at 12 bases. Germline-derived CDR1 and CDR2 are SNHLY and FYNNEI. The CDR3 extends over 16 amino acids. With V trimmed by 8 bases and J by 1 base, 7 bases remained unmatched. CDR3 sequence reads: CASGSRLAGGTDTQYF. Here the CDR3 DNA reads TGTGCCAGCGGGAGTCGACTAGCGGGGGGCACAGATACGCAGTATTTT.

This clonotype appeared a few times. V gene TRBV29-1 combines with J gene TRBJ2-1, with D tentatively TRBD2 (6 bases). Germline loops: CDR1 SQVTM, CDR2 ANQGSEA. The CDR3 has 15 amino acids. Trimming took 2 bases from V and 0 from J, leaving 11 bases between them. The CDR3 nucleotides are TGCAGCGTTGAAAGCAGCGGGCTCTCCTACAATGAGCAGTTCTTC. Amino acid sequence: CSVESSGLSYNEQFF.

The table lists this clonotype with many counts. V gene TRBV7-3 combines with J gene TRBJ2-3; D unresolved. This CDR3 region has 15 residues. Trimming removed 5 bases from V and 4 bases from J, with 16 bases in between. Germline assignment: CDR1 SGHTA and CDR2 FQGTGA. The chain's CDR3 is CASSHLRDQPDTQYF. CDR3 nucleotides: TGTGCCAGCAGCCACCTCCGCGACCAGCCAGATACGCAGTATTTT.